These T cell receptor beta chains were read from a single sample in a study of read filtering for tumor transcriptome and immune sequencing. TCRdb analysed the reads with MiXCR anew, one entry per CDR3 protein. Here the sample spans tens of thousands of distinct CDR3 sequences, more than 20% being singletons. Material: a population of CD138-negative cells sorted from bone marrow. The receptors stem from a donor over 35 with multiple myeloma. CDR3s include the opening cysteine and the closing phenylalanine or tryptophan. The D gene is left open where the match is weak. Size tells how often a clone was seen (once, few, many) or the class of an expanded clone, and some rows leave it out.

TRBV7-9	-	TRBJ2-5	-	TGTGCCAGCAGTTCAGGGACCACTTGGAAGGAGACCCAGTACTTC	CASSSGTTWKETQYF
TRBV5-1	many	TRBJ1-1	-	TGCGCCAGCAGCTTTGGCAGGGATACTGAAGCTTTCTTT	CASSFGRDTEAFF
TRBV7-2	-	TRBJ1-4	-	TGTGCCAGCAGCTTATATGCAACTAATGAAAAACTGTTTTTT	CASSLYATNEKLFF
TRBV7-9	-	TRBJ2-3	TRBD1	TGTGCCAGCAGCCGTCAGGGGGCTCGGGCAGATACGCAGTATTTT	CASSRQGARADTQYF
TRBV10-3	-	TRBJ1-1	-	TGTGCCATCAGTGAAGGGGGGGGCAGGACTGAAGCTTTCTTT	CAISEGGGRTEAFF
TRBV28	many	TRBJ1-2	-	TGTGCCAGCAGTCCCACGGTCGGTGGCTACACCTTC	CASSPTVGGYTF
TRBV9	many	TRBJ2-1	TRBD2	TGTGCCAGCAGCATCCTAGCGGGGCTTAACAATGAGCAGTTCTTC	CASSILAGLNNEQFF
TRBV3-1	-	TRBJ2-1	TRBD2	TGTGCCAGCAGCCAACTAGCGGGAGTCATCAATGAGCAGTTCTTC	CASSQLAGVINEQFF
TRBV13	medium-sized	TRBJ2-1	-	TGTGCCAGCAGCTCAACGACTAGGCGCGATGAGCAGTTCTTC	CASSSTTRRDEQFF
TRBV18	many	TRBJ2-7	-	TGTGCCAGCTCACCTTTAAATCAGGGACGGGACGAGCAGTACTTC	CASSPLNQGRDEQYF
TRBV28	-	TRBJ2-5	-	TGTGCCAGCAGTCCAGGAGGGACCGGGAAGACCCAGTACTTC	CASSPGGTGKTQYF
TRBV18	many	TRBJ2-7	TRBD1	TGTGCCAGCTCACCCGGGACAGGATCCTACGAGCAGTACTTC	CASSPGTGSYEQYF
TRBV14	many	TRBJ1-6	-	TGTGCCAGCAGCCATAGGACAGATAATTCACCCCTCCACTTT	CASSHRTDNSPLHF
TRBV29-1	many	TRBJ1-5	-	TGCAGCGTTGAAGGTCGGGCCAGGCTTAGCAATCAGCCCCAGCATTTT	CSVEGRARLSNQPQHF
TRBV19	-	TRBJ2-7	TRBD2	TGTGCCAGTAGTCTGGGACTAGCGGGAAAAAACACCTACGAGCAGTACTTC	CASSLGLAGKNTYEQYF
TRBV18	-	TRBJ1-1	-	TGTGCCAGCTCACCTTCAGGGACGGTGGACACTGAAGCTTTCTTT	CASSPSGTVDTEAFF
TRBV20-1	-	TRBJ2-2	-	TGCAGTGCTAGAGGGAGGTTGAACACCGGGGAGCTGTTTTTT	CSARGRLNTGELFF
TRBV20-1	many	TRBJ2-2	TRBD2	TGCAGTGCTAGAGGACTCAAGCGGGGGGGCGGGAACGGGGAGCTGTTTTTT	CSARGLKRGGGNGELFF
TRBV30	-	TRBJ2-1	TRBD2	TGTGCCTGGATCCACACCGGAGCGGGAGGGGACAATGAGCAGTTCTTC	CAWIHTGAGGDNEQFF
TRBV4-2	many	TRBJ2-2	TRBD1	TGTGCCAGCAGCCAAGAAGCGGAATGGGACAGGGGACACACCGGGGAGCTGTTTTTT	CASSQEAEWDRGHTGELFF
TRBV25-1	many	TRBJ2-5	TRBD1	TGTGCCAGCAGGTCGTCCGGGACAGAAGAGACCCAGTACTTC	CASRSSGTEETQYF
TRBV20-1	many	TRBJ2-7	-	TGCAGTGCTATGGCGGGGTCAAGCTCCTACGAGCAGTACTTC	CSAMAGSSSYEQYF
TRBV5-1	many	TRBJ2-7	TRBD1	TGCGCCAGCAGCTCGCCAGGGGGTACCTACGAGCAGTACTTC	CASSSPGGTYEQYF
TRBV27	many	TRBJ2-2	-	TGTGCCAGCAGTTTACTGGGGGCGGTCGGGGAGCTGTTTTTT	CASSLLGAVGELFF
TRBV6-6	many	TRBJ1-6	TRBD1	TGTGCCAGCCGTCTCTCACAGGGGGTGATTTCACCCCTCCACTTT	CASRLSQGVISPLHF
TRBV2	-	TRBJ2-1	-	TGTGCCAGCAGTGCCTTGGGCAGGGGGGAGTTTAGGGTCTTC	CASSALGRGEFRVF
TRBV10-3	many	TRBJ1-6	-	TGTGCCACGGAGGACAGTAATTCACCCCTCCACTTT	CATEDSNSPLHF
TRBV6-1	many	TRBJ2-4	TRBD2	TGTGCCAGCAGGACCGATGGACTAGCGGGGAGGGGTCGGTACTTC	CASRTDGLAGRGRYF
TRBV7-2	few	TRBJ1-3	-	TGTGCCAGCAGCTTAGCTGTTCTCCGATACTCTGGAAACACCATATATTTT	CASSLAVLRYSGNTIYF
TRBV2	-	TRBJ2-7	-	TGTGCCAGCGAGGGGGTCTACCCCTACGAGCAGTACTTC	CASEGVYPYEQYF
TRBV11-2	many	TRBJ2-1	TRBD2	TGTGCCAGCAGCCTCTTGGCGGGGGGACCATCGTACAATGAGCAGTTCTTC	CASSLLAGGPSYNEQFF
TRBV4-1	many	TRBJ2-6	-	TGCGCCAGCAGCCTACCCGGCAACTCTGGGGCCAACGTCCTGACTTTC	CASSLPGNSGANVLTF
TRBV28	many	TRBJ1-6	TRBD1	TGTGCCAGCGGGACCTCGGGGACAGGCGTCTCACCCCTCCACTTT	CASGTSGTGVSPLHF
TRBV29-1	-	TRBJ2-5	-	TGCAGCGTTGCCGGGGTTCAAGAGACCCAGTGCTTC	CSVAGVQETQCF
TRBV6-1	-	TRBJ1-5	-	TGTGCCAGCAGTGAAGCTTACGGGCCTTCGCAGCCCCAGCATTTT	CASSEAYGPSQPQHF
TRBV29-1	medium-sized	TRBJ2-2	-	TGCAGCGTGGCGAACACCGGGGAGCTGTTTTTT	CSVANTGELFF
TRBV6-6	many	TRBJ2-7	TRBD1	TGTGCCAGCAGTTACTTCCAGGGGGCTACCTACGAGCAGTACTTC	CASSYFQGATYEQYF
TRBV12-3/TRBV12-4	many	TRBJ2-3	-	TGTGCCAGCAGTTCGGCAGATACGCAGTATTTT	CASSSADTQYF
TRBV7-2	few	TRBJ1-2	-	TGTGCCAGCAGCTTGGACGGAACTAACTATGGCTACACCTTC	CASSLDGTNYGYTF
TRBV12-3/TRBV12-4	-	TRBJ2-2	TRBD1	TGTGCCAGCAGTGCCCCCCGGGACAGGGGTTCCGGGGAGCTGTTTTTT	CASSAPRDRGSGELFF
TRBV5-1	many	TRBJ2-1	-	TGCGCCAGCAGCTTGGCGGACGGGTCTTACAATGAGCAGTTCTTC	CASSLADGSYNEQFF